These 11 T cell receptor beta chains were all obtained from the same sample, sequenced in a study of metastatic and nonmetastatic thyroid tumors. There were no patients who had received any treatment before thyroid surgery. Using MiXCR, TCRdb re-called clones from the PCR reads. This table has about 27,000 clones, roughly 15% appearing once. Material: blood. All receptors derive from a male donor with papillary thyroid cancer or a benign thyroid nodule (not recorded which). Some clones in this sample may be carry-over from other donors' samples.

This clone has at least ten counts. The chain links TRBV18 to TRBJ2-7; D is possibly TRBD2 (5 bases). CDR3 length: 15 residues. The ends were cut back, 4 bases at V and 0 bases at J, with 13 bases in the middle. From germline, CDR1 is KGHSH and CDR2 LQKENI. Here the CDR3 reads CASSRLGGSSYEQYF. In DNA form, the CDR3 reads TGTGCCAGCTCACGCCTCGGTGGGAGCTCCTACGAGCAGTACTTC.

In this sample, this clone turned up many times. The CDR3 protein is CASRGQLSNEQFF. The CDR3 DNA reads as TGTGCCAGCAGGGGACAGCTAAGCAATGAGCAGTTCTTC. The V and J genes are TRBV27 and TRBJ2-1; 7 nucleotides line up with TRBD1. Losses at the gene ends were 6 bases for V and 6 bases for J; bases not matched to a gene: 5. Per germline, CDR1 MNHEY and CDR2 SMNVEV (reference sequence). CDR3 length equals 13 residues.

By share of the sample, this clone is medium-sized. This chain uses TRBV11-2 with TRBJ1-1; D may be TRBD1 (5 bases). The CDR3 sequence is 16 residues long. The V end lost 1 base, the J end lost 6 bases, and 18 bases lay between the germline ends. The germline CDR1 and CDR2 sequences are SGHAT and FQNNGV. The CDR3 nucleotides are TGTGCCAGCAGCTTAGTAGGGGCAGGGAATGTGGCTGAAGCTTTCTTT. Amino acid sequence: CASSLVGAGNVAEAFF.

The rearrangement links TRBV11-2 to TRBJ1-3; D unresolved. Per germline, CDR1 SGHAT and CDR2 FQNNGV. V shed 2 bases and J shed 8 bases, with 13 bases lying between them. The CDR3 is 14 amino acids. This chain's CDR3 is CASSLSYLSDTIYF. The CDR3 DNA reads TGTGCCAGCAGCTTAAGTTACCTATCTGACACCATATATTTT.

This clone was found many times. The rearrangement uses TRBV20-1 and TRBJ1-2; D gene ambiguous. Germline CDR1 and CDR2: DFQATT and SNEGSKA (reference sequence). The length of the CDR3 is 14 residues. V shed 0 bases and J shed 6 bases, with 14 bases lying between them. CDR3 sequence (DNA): TGCAGTGCTAGAGATATGGAACAGTGGGATGGCTACACCTTC. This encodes CSARDMEQWDGYTF.

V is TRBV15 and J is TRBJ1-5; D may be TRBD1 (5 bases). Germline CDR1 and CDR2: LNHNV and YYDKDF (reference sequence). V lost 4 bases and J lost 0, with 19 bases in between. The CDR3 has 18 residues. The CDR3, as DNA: TGTGCCACCAGCATAGAAGTTGGGGGATGTTATAGCAATCAGCCCCAGCATTTT. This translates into CATSIEVGGCYSNQPQHF.

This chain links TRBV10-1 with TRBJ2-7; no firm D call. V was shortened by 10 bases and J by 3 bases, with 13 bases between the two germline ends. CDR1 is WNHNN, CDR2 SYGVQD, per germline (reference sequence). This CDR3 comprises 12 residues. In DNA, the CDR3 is TGCGCCAAAAACTGCCCCTTCTACGAGCAGTACTTC. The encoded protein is CAKNCPFYEQYF.

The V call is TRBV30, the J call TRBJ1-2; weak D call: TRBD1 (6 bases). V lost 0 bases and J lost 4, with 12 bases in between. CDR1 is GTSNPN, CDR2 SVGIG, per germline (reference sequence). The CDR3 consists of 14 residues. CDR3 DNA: TGTGCCTGGAGTGTACAGGGCCTCATCTATGGCTACACCTTC. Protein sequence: CAWSVQGLIYGYTF.

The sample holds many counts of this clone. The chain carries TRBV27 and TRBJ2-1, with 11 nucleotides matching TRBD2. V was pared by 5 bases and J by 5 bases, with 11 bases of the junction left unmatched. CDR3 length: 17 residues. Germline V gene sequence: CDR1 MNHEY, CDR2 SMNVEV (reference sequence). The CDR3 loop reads CASSPSTGLAEHNEQFF. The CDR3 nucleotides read TGTGCCAGCAGTCCCTCCACGGGACTAGCGGAACACAATGAGCAGTTCTTC.

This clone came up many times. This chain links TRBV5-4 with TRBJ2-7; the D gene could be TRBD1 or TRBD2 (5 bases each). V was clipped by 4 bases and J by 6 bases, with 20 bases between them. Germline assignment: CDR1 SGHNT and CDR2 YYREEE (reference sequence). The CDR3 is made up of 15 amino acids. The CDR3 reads CASSPRAGNPAEQYF. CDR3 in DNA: TGTGCCAGCAGCCCGAGGGCAGGGAATCCGGCCGAGCAGTACTTC. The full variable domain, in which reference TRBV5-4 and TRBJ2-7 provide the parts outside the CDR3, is ETGVTQSPTHLIKTRGQQVTLRCSSQSGHNTVSWYQQALGQGPQFIFQYYREEENGRGNFPPRFSGLQFPNYSSELNVNALELDDSALYLCASSPRAGNPAEQYFGPGTRLTVT.

CDR3 sequence: CATSHSQETQYF. The DNA for the CDR3 is TGTGCCACCTCCCACAGCCAAGAGACCCAGTACTTC. V is TRBV28 and J is TRBJ2-5, with no clear D. Germline assignment: CDR1 MDHEN and CDR2 SYDVKM. V gave up 10 bases and J gave up 1 base, with 10 bases separating them. The CDR3 spans 12 residues.